This TCR beta chain was documented in a study of shared clonotypes between healthy human individuals. Trimming cost V 1 base and J 0 bases, with 19 bases left between them. Germline-derived CDR1 and CDR2 are GTSNPN and SVGIG (reference sequence). The CDR3 length is 19 residues. This table comes from immunoSEQ multiplex PCR, and its TCRdb copy is limited to in-frame clones, with some not included. The table includes some 2,500,000 clones, 85% to 95% detected once. The origin of this receptor is a man younger than 30 in good health. Some clones in this sample may be carry-over from other donors' samples. The rearrangement joins TRBV30 to TRBJ2-6; perhaps TRBD1 as D (6 bases). The sequencing input was naive CD4+ T cells from PBMCs. The subset denotes: CD45RA+ positively selected. The CDR3 nucleotides read TGTGCCTGGAGTGGCTGGCAGGGGCTTCTCGGCTCTGGGGCCAACGTCCTGACTTTC. Translated: CAWSGWQGLLGSGANVLTF.